One and the same sample provided the 8 T cell receptor beta chains below, sequenced in a study of OX40 agonist ivuxolimab in advanced cancers. Only in-frame clones appear in the TCRdb table, and some are missing; sequencing was by immunoSEQ multiplex PCR. Here the sample spans more than 70,000 clones, approximately 83% being singletons. Here the sequenced sample was CD4+ or CD8+ T cells sorted from blood, taken in a trial of the OX40 agonist ivuxolimab. The receptors come from an adult with an advanced solid tumor such as melanoma, head and neck, liver or kidney cancer.

CDR3 DNA sequence: TGCGCCAGCAGCTTGGACACGGGAGGGGGCACAGATACGCAGTATTTT. Encoded protein: CASSLDTGGGTDTQYF. J is TRBJ2-3 and V is TRBV5-1, with 8 nucleotides matching TRBD2. The ends lost 0 bases at V and 1 base at J; junction bases unmatched: 4. Per the germline V gene, CDR1 is SGHRS and CDR2 is YFSETQ. This CDR3 has 16 residues. Full variable domain (rest looked up from reference TRBV5-1 and TRBJ2-3): KAGVTQTPRYLIKTRGQQVTLSCSPISGHRSVSWYQQTPGQGLQFLFEYFSETQRNKGNFPGRFSGRQFSNSRSEMNVSTLELGDSALYLCASSLDTGGGTDTQYFGPGTRLTVL.

This clone was counted a few times. V usage is TRBV2 and J usage is TRBJ1-2; tentatively, D is TRBD1 (5 bases). V was clipped by 3 bases and J by 2 bases, with 10 bases between them. CDR1 and CDR2 (germline): SNHLY, FYNNEI. This CDR3 spans 14 amino acids. CDR3 bases: TGTGCCAGCAGTGAGGGACCAATAAACTATGGCTACACCTTC. This encodes CASSEGPINYGYTF. The full variable domain, in which reference TRBV2 and TRBJ1-2 provide the parts outside the CDR3, is EPEVTQTPSHQVTQMGQEVILRCVPISNHLYFYWYRQILGQKVEFLVSFYNNEISEKSEIFDDQFSVERPDGSNFTLKIRSTKLEDSAMYFCASSEGPINYGYTFGSGTRLTVV.

The rearrangement joins TRBV6-5 to TRBJ2-1, with 9 bases identical to TRBD2. Germline-derived CDR1 and CDR2 are MNHEY and SVGAGI. The V segment lost 8 bases and the J segment 2 bases; nucleotides outside the gene matches: 1. The CDR3 has 13 amino acids. CDR3 region: CASQRGAYNEQFF. The CDR3 DNA reads as TGTGCCAGCCAGCGGGGGGCCTACAATGAGCAGTTCTTC.

The genes are TRBV14 and TRBJ2-1; D is unresolved. CDR1 SGHDN and CDR2 FVKESK come from the germline V gene. Trimming shortened V by 3 bases and J by 4 bases, and 13 bases separated the two germline ends. This CDR3 region has 15 residues. CDR3 DNA sequence: TGTGCCAGCAGCCATTCGGTTAAAGTTTACAATGAGCAGTTCTTC. Translating it yields CASSHSVKVYNEQFF.

The chain is built from TRBV4-1 and TRBJ2-5; D might be TRBD1 (6 bases). CDR1 and CDR2 from the germline V gene are MGHRA and YSYEKL. CDR3 length: 14 amino acids. The V and J ends lost 1 base and 5 bases respectively, with 11 bases between them. CDR3 nucleotides: TGCGCCAGCAGCCAAGGGGGCCAGGGGGAGACCCAGTACTTC. It codes for CASSQGGQGETQYF.

The chain employs TRBV13 and TRBJ1-3; D remains ambiguous. The V end lost 1 base, the J end lost 1 base, and 14 bases lay between the germline ends. This CDR3 is built from 17 residues. Looked up from germline, CDR1 is PRHDT and CDR2 is FYEKMQ (reference sequence). The CDR3 loop is CASSLADYHLSGNTIYF. In DNA, the CDR3 is TGTGCCAGCAGCTTAGCAGACTATCACCTATCTGGAAACACCATATATTTT.

The gene calls are TRBV6-5 and TRBJ2-5; 8 nucleotides align to TRBD2. This CDR3 spans 15 amino acids. V shed 6 bases and J 5 bases; nucleotides not matched to a gene: 11. Germline assignment: CDR1 MNHEY and CDR2 SVGAGI. The CDR3 coding sequence is TGTGCCAGCAGGATACCGGGGGGGCTGGGTGAGACCCAGTACTTC. Amino acid sequence: CASRIPGGLGETQYF.

The chain has TRBV7-9 and TRBJ1-1; a possible D gene is TRBD1 (6 bases). Trimming took off 4 bases at V and 5 bases at J, with 11 bases between the two ends. This CDR3 has 13 amino acids. The germline V gene has CDR1 SEHNR and CDR2 FQNEAQ (reference sequence). The CDR3 reads CASSSGVWTEAFF. CDR3 bases: TGTGCCAGCAGCTCAGGGGTTTGGACTGAAGCTTTCTTT. Full variable domain (missing parts from reference TRBV7-9 and TRBJ1-1): DTGVSQNPRHKITKRGQNVTFRCDPISEHNRLYWYRQTLGQGPEFLTYFQNEAQLEKSRLLSDRFSAERPKGSFSTLEIQRTEQGDSAMYLCASSSGVWTEAFFGQGTRLTVV.